This T cell receptor (beta chain) was sequenced in a study of blood T cell repertoires in COVID-19. On the study more broadly: Acute-phase and convalescent COVID-19 samples originated in the United States, Italy and Spain. Sample material is recorded as cDNA or gDNA derived from T cells, B-cell-depleted T cells, or PBMCs.

This clone was observed a handful of times. CDR1 and CDR2 from the germline V gene are SEHNR and FQNEAQ (reference sequence). V was cut by 3 bases and J by 5 bases, with 16 bases left in between. The CDR3 runs 16 residues. The repertoire was sequenced with immunoSEQ multiplex PCR; TCRdb's copy has only in-frame clones and lacks some. The sample shows roughly 55,000 clones, around 90% of them seen only once. The chain links TRBV7-9 to TRBJ1-4; D may be TRBD1 (5 bases). The source of this sequence is a middle-aged man with active COVID-19. Sequencing was done on a sample of peripheral blood. The CDR3: CASSLISGTANEKLFF. The CDR3 nucleotides read TGTGCCAGCAGCTTGATCTCAGGGACTGCAAATGAAAAACTGTTTTTT.